This note documents a single TCR beta chain sequence. Assay used: immunoSEQ multiplex PCR; TCRdb lists only in-frame clones, some missing. This table holds some 64,000 clones, about 92% found once. The source of the sample is a study of OX40 agonist ivuxolimab in advanced cancers. Study information: With a range of roughly 20 to 85, age averaged 60 years, and 65% to 90% were male.

Trimming stripped 7 bases from V and 7 bases from J, with 19 bases between. CDR3 length equals 14 residues. This clonotype was sampled from an adult with an advanced solid tumor such as melanoma, head and neck, liver or kidney cancer. The genes are TRBV23-1 and TRBJ1-1; no definite D call. TRBV23-1 falls under the ORF class, with uncertain function. Specimen: CD4+ or CD8+ T cells sorted from blood, collected in a trial of the OX40 agonist ivuxolimab. In DNA form, the CDR3 reads TGCGCCAGCAAACTTGCGGGAATGTCGTGTGAAGCTTTCTTT. This gives the protein CASKLAGMSCEAFF.